The present TCR beta chain was sequenced within a study of beta chain features in type 1 diabetes. The germline gives CDR1 MNHNS, CDR2 SASEGT. This CDR3 spans 14 amino acids. V lost 3 bases to trimming and J lost 4 bases, with 12 bases between them. Via the markers CD45RO/CCR7/CD25/CD127/CD95/CD27, stem cell-like memory, regulatory, central memory and naive CD4+ cells were sorted. cDNA synthesis used the whole RNA isolate, giving expressed TCRB sequences. Libraries were prepared by immunoSEQ multiplex PCR; TCRdb keeps only in-frame clonotypes and omits some of them. The sample has under 90,000 clones; roughly a third are singletons.

The TCR was taken from a woman aged 18-29 years in good health. Source material: stem cell memory CD4+ T cells from blood. The gene calls are TRBV6-1 and TRBJ1-2, with D possibly being TRBD1 (6 bases). Here the CDR3 DNA reads TGTGCCAGCAGTGAGGCAGGGGCCTTCTATGGCTACACCTTC. This encodes CASSEAGAFYGYTF.